This passage covers 10 T cell receptor beta chains from one sample sequenced in a study of shared clonotypes between healthy human individuals. Only in-frame clones appear in the TCRdb table, and some are missing; sequencing was by immunoSEQ multiplex PCR. The table has about 800,000 clones, 95% to 97% seen once. Terminally differentiated effector memory CD45RA+ cells were excluded by CCR7 positive selection of CD45RO-negative cells. Sequencing input: naive CD8+ T cells sorted from blood. These receptors all stem from a man between 25 and 39 years old in good health.

The rearrangement uses TRBV7-9 and TRBJ1-1; the D gene is possibly TRBD1 (5 bases). The CDR3 is 13 amino acids. V dropped 3 bases and J dropped 7 bases, with 12 bases sitting between them. Looked up from germline, CDR1 is SEHNR and CDR2 is FQNEAQ (reference sequence). The chain's CDR3 is CASSFGGRLEAFF. DNA of the CDR3: TGTGCCAGCAGCTTTGGGGGGAGGCTTGAAGCTTTCTTT.

This chain uses TRBV28 with TRBJ2-7; 8 nucleotides align to TRBD1. The germline V gene has CDR1 MDHEN and CDR2 SYDVKM. The V and J ends lost 6 bases and 2 bases, in that order; junction bases with no gene match: 3. This CDR3 contains 13 residues. CDR3 sequence reads: CASSRQGTYEQYF. The CDR3 nucleotides read TGTGCCAGCAGCCGACAGGGGACCTACGAGCAGTACTTC.

CDR3 DNA: TGTGCCAGCAGCTTGACAGGAACCTTGGGGACCCAGTACTTC. It codes for CASSLTGTLGTQYF. This chain uses TRBV7-6 with TRBJ2-5, with D possibly matching TRBD1 (6 bases). Trimming left V 3 bases short and J 7 bases short, with 15 bases between. Per the germline V gene, CDR1 is SGHVS and CDR2 is FNYEAQ. CDR3 length: 14 residues.

The chain couples TRBV4-3 to TRBJ2-1, with 11 positions matching TRBD2. Germline CDR1 and CDR2: LGHNA and YSLEER. The CDR3 totals 15 residues. The V and J ends lost 4 bases and 4 bases, in that order; junction bases with no gene match: 3. The CDR3 DNA follows: TGCGCCAGCAGCCTGGGACTAGCGGAATACAATGAGCAGTTCTTC. Amino acid sequence: CASSLGLAEYNEQFF.

The chain employs TRBV5-4 and TRBJ2-7, with 13 positions matching TRBD2. J gave up 2 bases and V 4 bases, and 15 bases lay outside the gene matches. The CDR3 has 19 residues. Germline V CDR1 and CDR2: SGHNT, YYREEE (reference sequence). The CDR3 coding sequence is TGTGCCAGCAGCGGGACCGGGACTAGCGGGGCCGGAATCCCCTACGAGCAGTACTTC. Translated, it gives CASSGTGTSGAGIPYEQYF.

The J gene is TRBJ2-7, the V gene TRBV19, with a possible D match to TRBD2 (5 bases). Per the germline V gene, CDR1 is LNHDA and CDR2 is SQIVND (reference sequence). V was pared by 5 bases and J by 0 bases, with 14 bases between. The CDR3 totals 15 residues. In nucleotides, the CDR3 is TGTGCCAGTAGTCTGGAGGCTAGCCGCTCCTACGAGCAGTACTTC. Protein product: CASSLEASRSYEQYF.

The chain employs TRBV27 and TRBJ2-2; weak D call: TRBD1 (5 bases). The germline V gene encodes CDR1 MNHEY and CDR2 SMNVEV (reference sequence). The CDR3 runs 14 residues. Deletions cut 2 bases from V and 4 bases from J, with 8 bases between. DNA of the CDR3: TGTGCCAGCAGTTTAAGGGGCCGCACCGGGGAGCTGTTTTTT. Amino acid sequence: CASSLRGRTGELFF.

This clone was recorded once. The chain is built from TRBV5-5 and TRBJ1-2; no firm D call. V lost 0 bases, J lost 4 bases, and 10 bases lay in between. Germline assignment: CDR1 SGHKS and CDR2 YYEKEE (reference sequence). The CDR3 is 14 amino acids. The CDR3 DNA reads as TGTGCCAGCAGCTTGGTTTTAGCAACCTATGGCTACACCTTC. Translation gives CASSLVLATYGYTF.

This chain links TRBV4-1 with TRBJ2-1, with 10 bases that match TRBD2. The CDR3 loop spans 17 amino acids. Trimming removed 1 base from V and 8 bases from J; junction bases left unmatched: 11. The V gene's germline CDR1 is MGHRA and CDR2 YSYEKL. DNA of the CDR3: TGCGCCAGCAGCCAAGGGCCTAGCGGGAGCTCTCAGCATGAGCAGTTCTTC. It encodes CASSQGPSGSSQHEQFF.

V and J are TRBV19 and TRBJ2-2; no clear D. V dropped 3 bases and J dropped 6 bases, with 5 bases sitting between them. This CDR3 is built from 12 residues. Germline lookup yields CDR1 LNHDA and CDR2 SQIVND (reference sequence). CDR3 sequence (DNA): TGTGCCAGTAGTATTTGGGCCGGGGAGCTGTTTTTT. Its protein is CASSIWAGELFF.